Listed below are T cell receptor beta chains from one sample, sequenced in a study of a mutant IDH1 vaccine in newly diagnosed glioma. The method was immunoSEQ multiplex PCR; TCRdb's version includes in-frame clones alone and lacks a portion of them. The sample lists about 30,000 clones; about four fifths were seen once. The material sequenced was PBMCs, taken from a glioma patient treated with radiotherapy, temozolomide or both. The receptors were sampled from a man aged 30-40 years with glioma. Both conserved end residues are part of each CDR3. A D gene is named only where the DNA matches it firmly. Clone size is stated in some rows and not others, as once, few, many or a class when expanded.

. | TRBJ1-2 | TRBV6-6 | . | TGTGCCAGCAGCTACCCACTCCGACAAGCTAACTATGGCTACACCTTC | CASSYPLRQANYGYTF
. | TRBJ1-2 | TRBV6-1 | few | TGTGCCAGCACCCGAGACAGGTCTAACTATGGCTACACCTTC | CASTRDRSNYGYTF
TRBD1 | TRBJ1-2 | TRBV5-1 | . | TGCGCCAGCAGCCCCGATGATAAGGGGGGACAGATAGCTAACTATGGCTACACCTTC | CASSPDDKGGQIANYGYTF
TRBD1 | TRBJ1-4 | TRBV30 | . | TGTGCCTGGAGCTGGGACAGGGAAAAACTGTTTTTT | CAWSWDREKLFF
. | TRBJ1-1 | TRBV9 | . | TGTGCCAGCAGCGTGGGGGATGAAGCTTTCTTT | CASSVGDEAFF
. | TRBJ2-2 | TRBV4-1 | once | TGCGCCAGCAGCCCTAAGAGGAGCGGGGAGCTGTTTTTT | CASSPKRSGELFF
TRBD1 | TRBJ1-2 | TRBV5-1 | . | TGCGCCAGCAGCTTACAAACAGGGGCGGATGGTGGCTACACCTTC | CASSLQTGADGGYTF
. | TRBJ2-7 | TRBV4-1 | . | TGCGCCAGCAGCCAAGATGGCGCGGGACTTATACAGAGGCAGTACTTC | CASSQDGAGLIQRQYF
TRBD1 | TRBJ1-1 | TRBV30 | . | TGTGCCTGGAGTGTACCAGGGGGTGACACTGAAGCTTTCTTT | CAWSVPGGDTEAFF
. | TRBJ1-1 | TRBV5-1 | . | TGCGCCAGCAGAGAGGGTAGCATGAACACTGAAGCTTTCTTT | CASREGSMNTEAFF
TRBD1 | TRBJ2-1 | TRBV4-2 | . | TGTGCCAGCAGCCAAGGACAGGGTTCCAATGAGCAGTTCTTC | CASSQGQGSNEQFF
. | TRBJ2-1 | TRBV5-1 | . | TGCGCCAGCAGCTTCAGTCGGTACAATGAGCAGTTCTTC | CASSFSRYNEQFF
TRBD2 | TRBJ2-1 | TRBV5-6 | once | TGTGCCAGCAGCTTGGAGCTTTTAGCGGGGGGCGAGGGGAATGAGCAGTTCTTC | CASSLELLAGGEGNEQFF
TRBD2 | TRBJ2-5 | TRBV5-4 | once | TGTGCCAGCAGCCAGGGACTAGCGGGAGGGATAGAGACCCAGTACTTC | CASSQGLAGGIETQYF
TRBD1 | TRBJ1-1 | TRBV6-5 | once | TGTGCCAGCAGTTCCTACAGGGGGCCGGGGAACACTGAAGCTTTCTTT | CASSSYRGPGNTEAFF
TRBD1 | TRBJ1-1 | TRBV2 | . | TGTGCCAGCAAGTGGGACAGGGCAACTTTCTTT | CASKWDRATFF
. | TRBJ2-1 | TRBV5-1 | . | TGCGCCAGCAGCTTGGCGGGAGTGGGGAATGAGCAGTTCTTC | CASSLAGVGNEQFF
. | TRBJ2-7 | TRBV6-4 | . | TGTGCCAGCAGTCCTGAGGGTGGGCTCGAGCAGTACTTC | CASSPEGGLEQYF
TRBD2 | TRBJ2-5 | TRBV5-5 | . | TGTGCCAGCAGCTTGGAATGGACTAGCGGGATTGTGGGGCAAGAGACCCAGTACTTC | CASSLEWTSGIVGQETQYF
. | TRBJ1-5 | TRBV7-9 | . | TGTGCCAGCAGCTCCTTCGGGGGGGCGAGTCAGCCCCAGCATTTT | CASSSFGGASQPQHF
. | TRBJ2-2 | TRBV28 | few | TGTGCCAGCAGCTCCCCCTGGGGAGGGGGCCGTACCGGGGAGCTGTTTTTT | CASSSPWGGGRTGELFF
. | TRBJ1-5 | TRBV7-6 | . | TGTGCCAGCAGCTCCTGGGAGAGCAATCAGCCCCAGCATTTT | CASSSWESNQPQHF
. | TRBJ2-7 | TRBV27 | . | TGTGCCAGCAGTCGCCAGGGGTCCTACGAGCAGTACTTC | CASSRQGSYEQYF
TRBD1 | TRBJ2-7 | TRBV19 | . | TGTGCCAGTAGTATAACAGGGGAAATCGAGCAGTACTTC | CASSITGEIEQYF
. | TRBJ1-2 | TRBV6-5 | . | TGTGCCAGCATGGGACCGGGGGGGAGTGGCTACACCTTC | CASMGPGGSGYTF
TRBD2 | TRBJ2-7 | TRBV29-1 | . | TGCAGCGTAAGTAGCGGGATGGAGCAGTACTTC | CSVSSGMEQYF
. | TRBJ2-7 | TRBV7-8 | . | TGTGCCAGCAGCTTAGGGGCTAGTTGGTACGAGCAGTACTTC | CASSLGASWYEQYF
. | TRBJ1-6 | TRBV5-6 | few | TGTGCCAGCAGCCTCCACTGGAATTCACCCCTCCACTTT | CASSLHWNSPLHF
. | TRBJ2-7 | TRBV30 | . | TGTGCCTGGAGCAGCGGAATTGCATTCTACGAGCAGTACTTC | CAWSSGIAFYEQYF
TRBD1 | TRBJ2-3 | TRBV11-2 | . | TGTGCCAGCAGCGCCTCAGGACAGGGTAGCACAGATACGCAGTATTTT | CASSASGQGSTDTQYF
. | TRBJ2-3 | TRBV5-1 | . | TGCGCCAGCAGCGGTGGGACGGCCACAGATACGCAGTATTTT | CASSGGTATDTQYF
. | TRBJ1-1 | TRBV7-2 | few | TGTGCCAGCAGCTTAGTTCCGGGACCACCTCCTGAAGCTTTCTTT | CASSLVPGPPPEAFF
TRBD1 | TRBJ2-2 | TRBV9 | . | TGTGCCAGCAGCAGGACAGGGAACACCGGGGAGCTGTTTTTT | CASSRTGNTGELFF
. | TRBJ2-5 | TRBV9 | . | TGTGCCAGCAGCGGTTACCAAGAGACCCAGTACTTC | CASSGYQETQYF
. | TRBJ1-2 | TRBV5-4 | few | TGTGCCAGCAGCTTGGTATCCGTTGAAGGCTACACCTTC | CASSLVSVEGYTF
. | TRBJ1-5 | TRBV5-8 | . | TGTGCCAGCAGCACGGACAGAAATCAGCCCCAGCATTTT | CASSTDRNQPQHF
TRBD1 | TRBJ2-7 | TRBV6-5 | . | TGTGCCAGCAGCAAGGGACAGGCCTACGAGCAGTACTTC | CASSKGQAYEQYF
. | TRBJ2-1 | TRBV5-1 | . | TGCGCCAGCAGCGGGCACACCAACAATGAGCAGTTCTTC | CASSGHTNNEQFF
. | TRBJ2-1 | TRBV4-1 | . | TGCGCCAGCAGCCAAGCCATAGGGGGGTCCGTCTACAATGAGCAGTTCTTC | CASSQAIGGSVYNEQFF
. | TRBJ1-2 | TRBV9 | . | TGTGCCAGCAGCGTAGCTCCGGAAAACTATGGCTACACCTTC | CASSVAPENYGYTF
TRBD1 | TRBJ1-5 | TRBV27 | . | TGTGCCAGCGCCCGTTTTGAGGGGGCCAATCAGCCCCAGCATTTT | CASARFEGANQPQHF
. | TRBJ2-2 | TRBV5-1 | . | TGCGCCAGCAGCTTGGTGGCAGTCGCCTCCACCGGGGAGCTGTTTTTT | CASSLVAVASTGELFF
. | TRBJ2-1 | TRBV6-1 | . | TGTGCCAGCAGTGTGGGACACTCGAATGAGCAGTTCTTC | CASSVGHSNEQFF